This T cell receptor beta chain was sequenced for a study of T cell repertoires and leukemia-associated antigens. Study overall: Around 16 million effective reads came from all samples combined. The study's findings and limits: The four groups had similar numbers of Vbeta, Jbeta genes and CDR3s.

The length of the CDR3 is 15 residues. The V end lost 5 bases, the J end lost 2 bases, and 13 bases lay between the germline ends. Germline CDR1 reads SGHDT; CDR2 reads YYEEEE. A few counts support this clonotype. Antigen unknown. TCRdb called the 5' RACE reads again in MiXCR, with one record for every CDR3 protein. Of 9,500 to 15,000 distinct CDR3 sequences in the sample, about 38% were seen once. The sample was CD3+ T cells sorted from blood and cultured. The chain recombines TRBV5-6 with TRBJ1-4; D call uncertain. The source of this sequence is a female donor in good health. The CDR3 nucleotides read TGTGCCAGCAGTTGGCCATCTTCTACTAATGAAAAACTGTTTTTT. Translated, it gives CASSWPSSTNEKLFF.